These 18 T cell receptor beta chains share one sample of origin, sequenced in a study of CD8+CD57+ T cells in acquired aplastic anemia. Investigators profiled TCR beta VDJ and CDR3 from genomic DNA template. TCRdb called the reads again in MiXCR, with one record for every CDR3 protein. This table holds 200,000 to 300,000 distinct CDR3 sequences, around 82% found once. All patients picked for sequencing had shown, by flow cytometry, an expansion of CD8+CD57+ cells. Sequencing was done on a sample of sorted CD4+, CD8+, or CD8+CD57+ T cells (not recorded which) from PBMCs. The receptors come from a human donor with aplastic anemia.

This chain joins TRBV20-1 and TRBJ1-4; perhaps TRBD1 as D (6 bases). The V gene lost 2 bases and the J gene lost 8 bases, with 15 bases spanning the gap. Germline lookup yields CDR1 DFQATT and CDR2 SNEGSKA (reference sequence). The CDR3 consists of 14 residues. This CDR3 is CSARSTGVWEKLFF. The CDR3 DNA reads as TGCAGTGCTAGATCGACAGGCGTGTGGGAAAAACTGTTTTTT.

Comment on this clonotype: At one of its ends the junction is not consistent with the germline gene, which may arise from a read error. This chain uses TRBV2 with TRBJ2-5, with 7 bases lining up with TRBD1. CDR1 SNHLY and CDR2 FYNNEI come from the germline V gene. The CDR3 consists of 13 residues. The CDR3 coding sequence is TGTGCCAGCAGGGAAGGGGGCACCGATACGCAGTACTTC. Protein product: CASREGGTDTQYF.

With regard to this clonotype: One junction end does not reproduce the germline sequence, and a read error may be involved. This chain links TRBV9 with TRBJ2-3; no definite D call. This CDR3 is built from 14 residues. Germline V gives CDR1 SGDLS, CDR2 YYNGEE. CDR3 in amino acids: CASSVAAARNQPHF. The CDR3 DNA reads TGTGCCAGCAGCGTAGCGGCCGCCCGAAATCAGCCCCATTTT.

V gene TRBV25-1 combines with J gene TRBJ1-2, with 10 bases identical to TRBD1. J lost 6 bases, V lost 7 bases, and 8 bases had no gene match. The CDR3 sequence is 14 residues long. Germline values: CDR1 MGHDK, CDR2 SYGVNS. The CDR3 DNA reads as TGTGCCAGCATCGGGGACAGGGGATACGATGGCTACACCTTC. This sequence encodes CASIGDRGYDGYTF.

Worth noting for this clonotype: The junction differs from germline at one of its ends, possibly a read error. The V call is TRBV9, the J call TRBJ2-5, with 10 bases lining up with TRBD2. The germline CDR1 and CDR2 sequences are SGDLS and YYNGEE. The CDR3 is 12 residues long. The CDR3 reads CAGSGGGETQYF. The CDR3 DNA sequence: TGTGCCGGCAGCGGGGGGGGGGAGACCCAGTACTTC.

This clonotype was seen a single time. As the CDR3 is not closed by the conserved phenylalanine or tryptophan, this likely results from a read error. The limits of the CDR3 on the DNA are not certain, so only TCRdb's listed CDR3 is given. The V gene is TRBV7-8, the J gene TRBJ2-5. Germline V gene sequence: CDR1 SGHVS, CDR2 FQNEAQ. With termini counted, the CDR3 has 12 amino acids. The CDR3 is CASSGAGGTQTL.

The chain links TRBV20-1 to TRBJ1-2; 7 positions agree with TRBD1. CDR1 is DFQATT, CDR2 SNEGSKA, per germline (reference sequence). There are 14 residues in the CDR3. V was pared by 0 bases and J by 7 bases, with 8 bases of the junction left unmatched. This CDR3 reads CSAREVQGLRGYTF. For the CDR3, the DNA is TGCAGTGCTAGAGAGGTACAGGGGCTACGTGGCTACACCTTC.

CDR3 amino acids: CASGRTGNMHSYAFF. In DNA, the CDR3 is TGTGCCAGCGGCCGCACAGGGAATATGCACTCCTACGCTTTCTTT. The chain has TRBV9 and TRBJ1-1; perhaps TRBD1 as D (6 bases). Germline V CDR1 and CDR2: SGDLS, YYNGEE. The germline V and J ends were trimmed by 7 bases and 11 bases, with 27 bases remaining between them. The CDR3 has 15 amino acids.

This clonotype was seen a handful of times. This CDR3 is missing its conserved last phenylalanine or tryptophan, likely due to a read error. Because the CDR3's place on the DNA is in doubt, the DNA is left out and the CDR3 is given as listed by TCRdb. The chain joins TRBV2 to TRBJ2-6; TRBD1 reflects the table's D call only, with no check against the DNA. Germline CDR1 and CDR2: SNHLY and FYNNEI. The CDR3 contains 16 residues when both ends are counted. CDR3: CASSGVGGANTEAFFV.

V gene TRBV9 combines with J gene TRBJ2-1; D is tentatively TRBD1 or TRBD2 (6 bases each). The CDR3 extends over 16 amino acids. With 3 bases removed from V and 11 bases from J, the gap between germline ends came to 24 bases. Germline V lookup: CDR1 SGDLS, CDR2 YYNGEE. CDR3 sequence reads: CASSEGGENSQDQQFF. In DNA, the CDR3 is TGTGCCAGCAGCGAGGGGGGCGAAAACAGTCAGGATCAGCAGTTCTTC.

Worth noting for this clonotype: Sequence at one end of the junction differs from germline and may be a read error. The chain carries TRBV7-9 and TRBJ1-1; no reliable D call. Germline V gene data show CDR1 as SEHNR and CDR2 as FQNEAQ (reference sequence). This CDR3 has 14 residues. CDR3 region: CASSVTSAMTSALF. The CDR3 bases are TGTGCCAGCAGCGTTACTAGCGCAATGACCAGTGCTTTGTTT. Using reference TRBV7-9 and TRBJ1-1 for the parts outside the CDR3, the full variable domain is DTGVSQNPRHKITKRGQNVTFRCDPISEHNRLYWYRQTLGQGPEFLTYFQNEAQLEKSRLLSDRFSAERPKGSFSTLEIQRTEQGDSAMYLCASSVTSAMTSALFGQGTRLTVV.

The CDR3 DNA is TGTGCCAGCAGCTTAGCGGGAGGTCGGGAGACGCATGAGCAGTTCTTC. Translated: CASSLAGGRETHEQFF. The rearrangement links TRBV7-8 to TRBJ2-1; tentatively, D is TRBD2 (6 bases). The CDR3 length is 16 residues. The V end lost 0 bases, the J end lost 8 bases, and 17 bases lay between the germline ends. Germline loops: CDR1 SGHVS, CDR2 FQNEAQ.

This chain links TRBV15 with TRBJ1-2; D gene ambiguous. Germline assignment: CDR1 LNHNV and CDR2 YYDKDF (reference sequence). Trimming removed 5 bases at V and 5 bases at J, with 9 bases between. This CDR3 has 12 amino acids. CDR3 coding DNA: TGTGCCACCAGCTCATCGGGGTATGGCTACACCTTC. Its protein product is CATSSSGYGYTF.

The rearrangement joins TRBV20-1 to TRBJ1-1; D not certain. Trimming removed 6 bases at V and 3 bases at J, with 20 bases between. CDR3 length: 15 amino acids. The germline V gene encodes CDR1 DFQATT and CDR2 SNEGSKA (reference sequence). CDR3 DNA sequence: TGCAGTGCCAGTAGTTGGGTCCGCAACCACACTGAAGCTTTCTTT. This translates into CSASSWVRNHTEAFF.

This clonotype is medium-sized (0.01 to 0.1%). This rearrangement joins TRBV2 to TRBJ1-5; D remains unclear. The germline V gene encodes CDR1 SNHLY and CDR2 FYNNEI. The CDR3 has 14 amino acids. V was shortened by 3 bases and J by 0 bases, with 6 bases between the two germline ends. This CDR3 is CASSDSYSNQPQHF. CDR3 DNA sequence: TGTGCCAGCAGTGACTCATATAGCAATCAGCCCCAGCATTTT. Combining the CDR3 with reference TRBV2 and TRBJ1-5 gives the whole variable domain EPEVTQTPSHQVTQMGQEVILRCVPISNHLYFYWYRQILGQKVEFLVSFYNNEISEKSEIFDDQFSVERPDGSNFTLKIRSTKLEDSAMYFCASSDSYSNQPQHFGDGTRLSIL.

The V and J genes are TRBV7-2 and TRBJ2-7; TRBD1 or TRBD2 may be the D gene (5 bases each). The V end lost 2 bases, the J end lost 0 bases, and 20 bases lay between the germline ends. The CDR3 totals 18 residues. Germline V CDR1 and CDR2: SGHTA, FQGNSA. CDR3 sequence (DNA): TGTGCCAGCAGCTTAAATGCAGACGGGGCAGCCAGCTCCTACGAGCAGTACGTC. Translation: CASSLNADGAASSYEQYV.

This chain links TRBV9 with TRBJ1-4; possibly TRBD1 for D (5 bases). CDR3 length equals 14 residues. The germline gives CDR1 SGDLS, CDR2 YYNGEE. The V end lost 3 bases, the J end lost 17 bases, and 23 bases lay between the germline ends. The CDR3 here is CASSGEGDPKDLFF. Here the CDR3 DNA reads TGTGCCAGCAGCGGAGAAGGGGACCCGAAGGATCTCTTTTTT. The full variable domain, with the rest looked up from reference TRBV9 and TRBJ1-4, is DSGVTQTPKHLITATGQRVTLRCSPRSGDLSVYWYQQSLDQGLQFLIQYYNGEERAKGNILERFSAQQFPDLHSELNLSSLELGDSALYFCASSGEGDPKDLFFGSGTQLSVL.

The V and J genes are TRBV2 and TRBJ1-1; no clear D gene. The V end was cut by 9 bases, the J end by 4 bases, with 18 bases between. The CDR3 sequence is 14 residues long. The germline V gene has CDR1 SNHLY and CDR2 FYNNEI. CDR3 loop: CARLSPGLLTEAFF. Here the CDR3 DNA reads TGTGCCAGGTTAAGTCCGGGATTACTCACTGAAGCTTTCTTT.